The 9 T cell receptor beta chains below come from one sample, sequenced in a study of OX40 agonist ivuxolimab in advanced cancers. Repertoires were generated with immunoSEQ multiplex PCR, while TCRdb's copy carries only in-frame clones and drops some. The sample lists about 37,000 clones; about 90% were seen once. The sequences come from CD4+ or CD8+ T cells sorted from blood, collected in a trial of the OX40 agonist ivuxolimab. These receptors were taken from an adult with an advanced solid tumor such as melanoma, head and neck, liver or kidney cancer.

V usage is TRBV11-2 and J usage is TRBJ1-6; no clear D. Germline CDR1 reads SGHAT; CDR2 reads FQNNGV. Trimming took off 0 bases at V and 6 bases at J, with 12 bases between the two ends. The length of the CDR3 is 16 residues. The CDR3: CASSLDIWALNSPLHF. The CDR3 bases are TGTGCCAGCAGCTTAGATATCTGGGCCCTTAATTCACCCCTCCACTTT.

The chain links TRBV13 to TRBJ2-5, with 7 bases that match TRBD1. Germline V gene sequence: CDR1 PRHDT, CDR2 FYEKMQ (reference sequence). V trimming: 5 bases; J trimming: 4 bases; junction bases outside the gene matches: 7. The CDR3 is made up of 14 amino acids. The CDR3 here is CASSKTGLLETQYF. CDR3 in DNA: TGTGCCAGCAGCAAGACAGGGTTGTTAGAGACCCAGTACTTC.

The J gene is TRBJ1-5, the V gene TRBV9; D might be TRBD1 (6 bases). CDR3 length equals 15 residues. Looked up from germline, CDR1 is SGDLS and CDR2 is YYNGEE. V was clipped by 3 bases and J by 7 bases, with 17 bases between them. Written as DNA, the CDR3 is TGTGCCAGCAGCGCCCAGGGGCTAGGAGGGCAGCCCCAGCATTTT. This codes for CASSAQGLGGQPQHF.

This chain uses TRBV7-9 with TRBJ2-1, with 8 bases fitting TRBD1. The CDR3 has 19 residues. Germline V gene lookup returns CDR1 SEHNR and CDR2 FQNEAQ (reference sequence). With V trimmed by 4 bases and J by 3 bases, 17 bases remained unmatched. The CDR3 sequence: CASSSEAGGAKGGYNEQFF. The CDR3 DNA reads as TGTGCCAGCAGCTCCGAGGCAGGGGGCGCGAAGGGAGGCTACAATGAGCAGTTCTTC. Full variable domain (remainder filled in from reference TRBV7-9 and TRBJ2-1): DTGVSQNPRHKITKRGQNVTFRCDPISEHNRLYWYRQTLGQGPEFLTYFQNEAQLEKSRLLSDRFSAERPKGSFSTLEIQRTEQGDSAMYLCASSSEAGGAKGGYNEQFFGPGTRLTVL.

This clone was observed once. The V call is TRBV13, the J call TRBJ1-1; 7 bases map to TRBD1. J gave up 0 bases and V 5 bases, and 6 bases lay outside the gene matches. CDR1 PRHDT and CDR2 FYEKMQ come from the germline V gene (reference sequence). The CDR3 spans 15 residues. CDR3 residues: CASSPLGTVNTEAFF. CDR3 bases: TGTGCCAGCAGCCCTCTAGGGACAGTGAACACTGAAGCTTTCTTT.

V gene TRBV27 combines with J gene TRBJ2-2, with D unclear. V lost 2 bases and J lost 3, with 4 bases in between. The CDR3 has 13 residues. CDR1 is MNHEY, CDR2 SMNVEV, per germline (reference sequence). The CDR3 is CASSLRYTGELFF. Written as DNA, the CDR3 is TGTGCCAGCAGTTTAAGATACACCGGGGAGCTGTTTTTT.

This clone ranks as medium-sized (0.01 to 0.1%). The sample carries other DNA sequences with the same CDR3. V gene TRBV19 combines with J gene TRBJ2-7; D possibly corresponds to TRBD1 (6 bases). The CDR3 length is 13 residues. V was trimmed by 5 bases and J by 2 bases, leaving 10 bases between them. Per germline, CDR1 LNHDA and CDR2 SQIVND (reference sequence). The CDR3 loop reads CASSLDSTYEQYF. The CDR3 DNA reads as TGTGCCAGTAGTCTGGACAGCACCTACGAGCAGTACTTC.

V is TRBV5-6 and J is TRBJ1-2; D is possibly TRBD1 (5 bases). CDR1 is SGHDT, CDR2 YYEEEE, per germline. Trimming removed 2 bases from V and 2 bases from J, with 16 bases in between. The CDR3 has 16 amino acids. The CDR3 region is CASSFGAGDINYGYTF. The CDR3 DNA follows: TGTGCCAGCAGCTTCGGGGCCGGAGACATCAACTATGGCTACACCTTC.

J is TRBJ2-3 and V is TRBV5-1; D gene unclear. There are 15 residues in the CDR3. CDR1 is SGHRS, CDR2 YFSETQ, per germline. V dropped 0 bases and J dropped 2 bases, with 10 bases sitting between them. The CDR3: CASSLGAPYTDTQYF. CDR3 coding DNA: TGCGCCAGCAGCTTGGGGGCGCCATACACAGATACGCAGTATTTT. Full variable domain (missing parts from reference TRBV5-1 and TRBJ2-3): KAGVTQTPRYLIKTRGQQVTLSCSPISGHRSVSWYQQTPGQGLQFLFEYFSETQRNKGNFPGRFSGRQFSNSRSEMNVSTLELGDSALYLCASSLGAPYTDTQYFGPGTRLTVL.